The source of this T cell receptor (beta chain) is a study of precursors of human CD4 cytotoxic T cells (dated by TCRdb to 2016 to 2019). For the wider study: In total, CD4+ memory subsets from 11 to 15 donors went into the bulk TCR-seq analysis. TCR-seq analysis of 12 to 15 donors yielded TCRalpha and TCRbeta chain sequences (table S7).

Sequencing was performed on an Illumina MiSeq. The original pipeline was this. The Shannon-Wiener index, calculated in VDJtools, was used to measure repertoire diversity. A TCRbeta clonotype counted as expanded if its clonotype frequency was 3 or higher. TCRdb ran its own pipeline on the public reads, namely fastp trimming at Q25 and MiXCR clone calling, and kept in-frame beta chains. Duplicate CDR3 protein sequences are folded into a single record with the most common DNA and genes. The V and J calls here are based on TCRdb, not the publication. The sample table lists 400 to 500 distinct CDR3 sequences, 21% of them with a count of one. Of the sample, roughly 20% is held by the ten largest clones. Trimming leaves V shorter by 6 bases and J shorter by 6 bases, with the junction holding 4 bases beyond the gene matches. The CDR3 holds 12 amino acids from the cysteine to the phenylalanine. CDR3 DNA only is kept here, 36 bases in frame from base 1. According to the germline V gene, CDR1 reads MNHEY and CDR2 reads SVGAGI.

Beyond this particular receptor, the publication reports: A larger fraction of IL-7Rhigh TEMRA clonotypes than of TEM or TCM clonotypes was made up of expanded effector clonotypes. Only 13 of the 14 donors were included in some bulk TCR-seq comparisons, suggesting that not every subset was available for every donor. The authors noted that a human observational design cannot definitively establish the direction of differentiation between precursor and effector cells. IL-7Rhigh and IL-7R- TEMRA subsets showed more restricted TCR repertoires, with lower diversity and more expanded clonotypes, than TCM and TEM subsets.

To test whether a precursor-effector relationship exists among CD4 cytotoxic T cells, bulk UMI-based TCR sequencing was run on four sorted CD4+ memory subsets: TCM, TEM, IL-7Rhigh TEMRA, and IL-7R- TEMRA. Cells were obtained from peripheral blood mononuclear cells isolated from human blood. Points on this clonotype: The target of this receptor is not known. Base qualities are not recorded, but no much larger clone differs from it by a single base.

The rearranged segments are TRBV6-5 and TRBJ2-7, and TRBD1 matches 8 of the central bases. Input material: memory CD4+ T cells from blood (PBMCs). This receptor was identified in a human donor in good health. The DNA sequence is TGTGCCAGCAGCCTCAGGGGGCGCGAGCAGTACTTC. It is translated as CASSLRGREQYF.